These 24 T cell receptor beta chains originate from one sample sequenced in a study of blood T cells in healthy people across ages. With a J-beta primer mix and a sample-barcoded 5' primer, a second PCR ran 7 to 11 cycles. TCRdb called the 5' RACE reads again in MiXCR, with one record for every CDR3 protein. The repertoire holds 1.5 million to 1.8 million distinct CDR3 sequences, with approximately 42% as singletons. The specimen sequenced was blood. These receptors came from a woman aged 18-29 years in good health.

This clonotype has a handful of counts. The rearrangement links TRBV5-6 to TRBJ1-1, with 9 bases fitting TRBD1. Per the germline V gene, CDR1 is SGHDT and CDR2 is YYEEEE. The CDR3 consists of 14 residues. Germline trimming cut 4 bases from V and 5 bases from J; bases unmatched to any gene: 6. The CDR3 coding sequence is TGTGCCAGCAGCACCGGACAGGGGAGGACTGAAGCTTTCTTT. This gives the protein CASSTGQGRTEAFF.

The chain has TRBV7-6 and TRBJ1-6; 7 bases map to TRBD1. Per the germline V gene, CDR1 is SGHVS and CDR2 is FNYEAQ. V gave up 4 bases and J gave up 6 bases; unmatched junction bases: 6. This CDR3 comprises 15 residues. CDR3 bases: TGTGCCAGCAGCTCTTCAGGGGGTTTTAATTCACCCCTCCACTTT. Residues: CASSSSGGFNSPLHF.

The rearrangement uses TRBV30 and TRBJ2-3, with 11 bases matching TRBD2. CDR3 length: 15 residues. CDR1 and CDR2 (germline): GTSNPN, SVGIG (reference sequence). Unmatched junction bases numbered 9, after V lost 5 bases and J lost 5 bases. The CDR3, as DNA: TGTGCCTGGGGTAGCGGGGGGGCTTTCGGAGATACGCAGTATTTT. Amino acids: CAWGSGGAFGDTQYF. Combining the CDR3 with reference TRBV30 and TRBJ2-3 gives the whole variable domain SQTIHQWPATLVQPVGSPLSLECTVEGTSNPNLYWYRQAAGRGLQLLFYSVGIGQISSEVPQNLSASRPQDRQFILSSKKLLLSDSGFYLCAWGSGGAFGDTQYFGPGTRLTVL.

This clonotype was counted a few times. V gene TRBV6-6 combines with J gene TRBJ1-2; 9 nucleotides match TRBD1. CDR1 is MNHNY and CDR2 is SVGAGI in the germline V gene (reference sequence). This CDR3 spans 13 amino acids. V gave up 2 bases and J gave up 10 bases; unmatched junction bases: 5. The CDR3 protein is CASSYAQGADYTF. The CDR3 coding sequence is TGTGCCAGCAGTTACGCACAGGGGGCCGACTACACCTTC.

The chain links TRBV18 to TRBJ2-6; D is unclear. Trimming took 2 bases from V and 1 from J, leaving 3 bases between them. The germline V gene encodes CDR1 KGHSH and CDR2 LQKENI. This CDR3 is built from 14 residues. In DNA form, the CDR3 reads TGTGCCAGCTCACCATATTCTGGGGCCAACGTCCTGACTTTC. Translating gives CASSPYSGANVLTF.

This clonotype was detected only a few times. The CDR3 is CASRPSGTNNEQFF. CDR3 bases: TGTGCCAGCAGACCCTCCGGGACCAACAATGAGCAGTTCTTC. The V call is TRBV6-2 or TRBV6-3, the J call TRBJ2-1; D assignment may be TRBD1 or TRBD2 (5 bases each). V gave up 6 bases and J gave up 5 bases, with 14 bases separating them. Germline V gives CDR1 MNHEY, CDR2 SVGEGT. The CDR3 covers 14 residues.

This clonotype was picked up a small number of times. The V call is TRBV7-3, the J call TRBJ2-6, with 7 nucleotides matching TRBD1. CDR3 length: 18 residues. Germline V gene data show CDR1 as SGHTA and CDR2 as FQGTGA. J was trimmed by 0 bases and V by 6 bases; bases with no gene match: 11. The CDR3 loop reads CASSHRGPYSSGANVLTF. The CDR3 nucleotides read TGTGCCAGCAGTCACAGGGGCCCCTATAGCTCTGGGGCCAACGTCCTGACTTTC.

This clonotype was detected a few times. The rearrangement joins TRBV10-3 to TRBJ1-1; 11 positions match TRBD1. The CDR3 covers 15 residues. Per germline, CDR1 ENHRY and CDR2 SYGVKD. V lost 0 bases, J lost 6 bases, and 3 bases stayed unmatched. CDR3 sequence: CAISESGQGASEAFF. As DNA, the CDR3 is TGTGCCATCAGTGAGTCAGGACAGGGGGCCTCTGAAGCTTTCTTT.

For this clonotype: This may come from a read error, since a much larger clone is one base off. V gene TRBV18 combines with J gene TRBJ2-5; 9 bases fit TRBD1. CDR3 length equals 17 residues. CDR1 is KGHSH, CDR2 LQKENI, per germline. The CDR3 sequence is CAGSPSRGQGRKETQYF. In DNA, the CDR3 is TGTGCCGGCTCACCATCTCGCGGACAGGGGAGAAAGGAGACCCAGTACTTC.

A few counts support this clonotype. The J gene is TRBJ1-6, the V gene TRBV2; no clear D. This CDR3 comprises 15 residues. Germline V gives CDR1 SNHLY, CDR2 FYNNEI. Trimming cost V 3 bases and J 4 bases, with 10 bases left between them. CDR3 protein: CASSDANYYNSPLHF. CDR3 coding DNA: TGTGCCAGCAGTGACGCCAACTATTATAATTCACCCCTCCACTTT.

This clonotype was counted between two and nine times. The J gene is TRBJ2-4, the V gene TRBV7-6; no clear D gene. With the DNA end fitting TRBJ2-7 better, the J assignment may be wrong. CDR1 SGHVS and CDR2 FNYEAQ come from the germline V gene. The CDR3 spans 16 residues. CDR3 residues: CASSLRYREAPYEQYF. Here the CDR3 DNA reads TGTGCCAGCAGCTTAAGGTACCGCGAGGCCCCCTACGAGCAGTACTTC.

This clonotype was found a few times. This chain uses TRBV5-5 with TRBJ1-6; TRBD1 might be the D (5 bases). The V and J ends lost 5 bases and 2 bases respectively, with 11 bases between them. The germline gives CDR1 SGHKS, CDR2 YYEKEE (reference sequence). The CDR3 spans 15 residues. DNA of the CDR3: TGTGCCAGCAGTCCCAGGGATACCTATAATTCACCCCTCCACTTT. Translated, it gives CASSPRDTYNSPLHF.

This clonotype was seen more than once but under ten times. The J gene is TRBJ2-4, the V gene TRBV3-1; TRBD2 agrees at 12 bases. J was trimmed by 4 bases and V by 8 bases; bases with no gene match: 3. Germline loops: CDR1 LGHDT, CDR2 YNNKEL (reference sequence). This CDR3 region has 14 residues. The CDR3 sequence is CASRLAGEKNIQYF. DNA of the CDR3: TGTGCCAGCCGACTAGCGGGGGAGAAAAACATTCAGTACTTC.

V and J are TRBV27 and TRBJ2-1, with 8 bases fitting TRBD2. The junction had 5 bases not matched to a gene; V was cut back by 7 bases and J by 6 bases. The germline gives CDR1 MNHEY, CDR2 SMNVEV (reference sequence). CDR3 length: 13 amino acids. For the CDR3, the DNA is TGTGCCAGCACCTCGGGAGGGGGCAATGAGCAGTTCTTC. Translation: CASTSGGGNEQFF.

This rearrangement joins TRBV20-1 to TRBJ2-3; D call uncertain. The CDR3 spans 15 residues. The V end was cut by 0 bases, the J end by 6 bases, with 16 bases between. The germline gives CDR1 DFQATT, CDR2 SNEGSKA (reference sequence). CDR3 DNA sequence: TGCAGTGCTAGAGATCTTTGGCCTCCGATGGATACGCAGTATTTT. Translating gives CSARDLWPPMDTQYF.

The table lists this clonotype with a few counts. V gene TRBV20-1 combines with J gene TRBJ1-4; D not certain. Germline V CDR1 and CDR2: DFQATT, SNEGSKA (reference sequence). CDR3 size: 13 residues. V was trimmed by 3 bases and J by 4 bases, leaving 9 bases between them. The CDR3 here is CSASWGNNEKLFF. The CDR3 DNA reads TGCAGTGCTAGTTGGGGTAATAATGAAAAACTGTTTTTT.

The rearrangement links TRBV7-2 to TRBJ2-7; TRBD1 or TRBD2 may be the D gene (5 bases each). The V gene's germline CDR1 is SGHTA and CDR2 FQGNSA. The CDR3 length is 15 residues. V was pared by 3 bases and J by 0 bases, with 12 bases between. The CDR3: CASSFTPGPSYEQYF. CDR3 sequence (DNA): TGTGCCAGCAGCTTTACCCCGGGACCCTCCTACGAGCAGTACTTC.

On this clonotype itself: The junction departs from the called germline gene at one end, perhaps through a read error. The chain carries TRBV10-3 and TRBJ2-5; D could derive from TRBD1 or TRBD2 (5 bases each). This CDR3 comprises 14 residues. Germline assignment: CDR1 ENHRY and CDR2 SYGVKD. CDR3 sequence (DNA): TGTGCCATCGGTGACGGGGACGACCAAGAGACCCAGTACTTC. Amino acids: CAIGDGDDQETQYF.

This sequence joins TRBV7-2 and TRBJ1-2, with a possible D match to TRBD1 (5 bases). This CDR3 spans 13 amino acids. The V end lost 4 bases, the J end lost 8 bases, and 14 bases lay between the germline ends. Germline V gives CDR1 SGHTA, CDR2 FQGNSA. The CDR3 loop reads CASSSGPPDGYTF. The CDR3 nucleotides read TGTGCCAGCAGCTCGGGACCCCCTGACGGCTACACCTTC.

The chain recombines TRBV2 with TRBJ1-2; no definite D call. The V end lost 2 bases, the J end lost 6 bases, and 7 bases lay between the germline ends. Germline CDR1 SNHLY, CDR2 FYNNEI. The CDR3 extends over 12 amino acids. The CDR3 nucleotides are TGTGCCAGCAGTGAACTGGCAGATGGCTACACCTTC. It is translated as CASSELADGYTF.

Comment on this clonotype: Here the CDR3 omits its conserved ending phenylalanine or tryptophan, so a read error is the likely source. The rearrangement links TRBV27 to TRBJ2-5, with D unclear. CDR3 size: 11 residues. V dropped 0 bases and J dropped 5 bases, with 1 base sitting between them. The germline V gene encodes CDR1 MNHEY and CDR2 SMNVEV (reference sequence). This CDR3 is CASSLSETQYV. DNA for the CDR3: TGTGCCAGCAGTTTATCTGAGACCCAGTACGTC.

The chain is built from TRBV12-3 or TRBV12-4 and TRBJ1-1; D gene ambiguous. This CDR3 region has 15 residues. The V end lost 1 base, the J end lost 3 bases, and 12 bases lay between the germline ends. The CDR3 bases are TGTGCCAGCAGTTTAGGTCGGGGTTGGGACACTGAAGCTTTCTTT. It is translated as CASSLGRGWDTEAFF.

This clonotype was seen a handful of times. The rearrangement links TRBV5-4 to TRBJ1-1; 7 bases match TRBD1. Germline lookup yields CDR1 SGHNT and CDR2 YYREEE (reference sequence). Unmatched junction bases numbered 13, after V lost 4 bases and J lost 4 bases. This CDR3 spans 16 amino acids. CDR3 DNA sequence: TGTGCCAGCAGCCCACGGAGGGGGCGCCGTTTCACTGAAGCTTTCTTT. Translation: CASSPRRGRRFTEAFF.

The chain links TRBV7-9 to TRBJ2-1; 9 positions match TRBD2. With the DNA end fitting TRBJ2-7 better, the J assignment may be wrong. CDR3 size: 15 residues. The germline gives CDR1 SEHNR, CDR2 FQNEAQ (reference sequence). The CDR3 DNA follows: TGTGCCAGCAGCTTGAGCGGGGGGACTTACAATGAGCAGTACTTC. Amino acids: CASSLSGGTYNEQYF.